This T cell receptor (beta chain) is drawn from a study of blood T cell repertoires in COVID-19. Study summary: T cells, B-cell-depleted T cells, or PBMCs supplied cDNA or gDNA.

The J segment lost 6 bases and the V segment lost 0 bases, leaving 6 bases of the junction unmatched. Germline V lookup: CDR1 SEHNR, CDR2 FQNEAQ (reference sequence). There are 15 residues in the CDR3. Authors' methods: Estimation of nucleated cell counts relied on the amplification of reference gene primers. Generated by immunoSEQ multiplex PCR, the TCRdb table keeps only in-frame clones and is missing some. V, J and clone size are taken as reported in that table, and D and trimming were inferred from the DNA itself. The sample yields roughly 87,000 clones, approximately 75% seen once. This clone was seen only once.

The origin of this receptor is a woman between 45 and 65 years old with acute or convalescent COVID-19. V usage is TRBV7-9 and J usage is TRBJ1-1, with 8 bases lining up with TRBD1. The sample was peripheral blood. The CDR3: CASSLATGGVAEAFF. The DNA of the CDR3 is TGTGCCAGCAGCTTAGCCACAGGGGGAGTCGCTGAAGCTTTCTTT.